This T cell receptor (beta chain) was sequenced during a study of Ad26.COV2.S vaccination and SARS-CoV-2 variants. Study-level information: The Ad26.COV2.S arm of the COV1001 trial was where the donor was placed. General study results and limits: Spike-specific TCR breadth was greater after Ad26.COV2.S than placebo.

Treatment denoted: 19 received Ad26.COV2.S at low or high dose, single or two shots; about 5 received placebo; per-sample allocation not given. Specimen acquisition occurred on day 63 following the initial vaccine or placebo injection. The vaccine antigen was prefusion-stabilized Wuhan SARS-CoV-2 spike. Using immunoSEQ multiplex PCR, the repertoire was profiled, and TCRdb retains in-frame clones only, with some absent. The sample lists about 350,000 clones; roughly 85% were seen once. As concerns this clone: Its antigen is not identified.

CDR3 size: 15 residues. Germline values: CDR1 SGHVS, CDR2 FQNEAQ. V was cut by 1 base and J by 5 bases, with 12 bases left in between. The rearrangement joins TRBV7-8 to TRBJ1-5; D is unclear. The sequences come from peripheral blood, collected in a trial of Ad26.COV2.S vaccine versus placebo. This TCR was sampled from a person aged 18-60 years who received the Ad26.COV2.S COVID-19 vaccine or a placebo. As DNA, the CDR3 is TGTGCCAGCAGCTTAGTCTCTCCGGGTTATCAGCCCCAGCATTTT. Its translation: CASSLVSPGYQPQHF.